The 29 T cell receptor beta chains below were found in one sample sequenced in a study of blood T cell repertoires in COVID-19. TCRdb's copy holds only in-frame clones and misses some; the assay was immunoSEQ multiplex PCR. This table holds 55,000 to 75,000 clones, about two thirds found once. The specimen was peripheral blood. All receptors derive from a woman aged 70 to 79 with COVID-19, enrolled during active disease.

In its sample, this clone was seen once. The gene calls are TRBV5-8 and TRBJ1-6, with D perhaps TRBD1 (6 bases). The V gene lost 4 bases and the J gene lost 7 bases, with 9 bases spanning the gap. This CDR3 region has 13 residues. Germline V gene sequence: CDR1 SGHTS, CDR2 YDEGEE. This CDR3 reads CASSPGQNSPLHF. The CDR3 coding sequence is TGTGCCAGCAGCCCTGGACAGAATTCACCCCTCCACTTT.

The chain carries TRBV2 and TRBJ2-1, with D hard to call. CDR1 SNHLY and CDR2 FYNNEI come from the germline V gene. Trimming pared 6 bases from V and 9 bases from J, leaving 12 bases between. This CDR3 region has 12 residues. As DNA, the CDR3 is TGTGCCAGCAGCCCAGACTCGGGTGAGCAGTTCTTC. Its translation is CASSPDSGEQFF.

This sequence joins TRBV6-5 and TRBJ1-4, with 9 bases that match TRBD1. The length of the CDR3 is 13 residues. V trimming: 6 bases; J trimming: 8 bases; junction bases outside the gene matches: 4. The germline CDR1 and CDR2 sequences are MNHEY and SVGAGI. The CDR3 here is CASRGTGKEKLFF. The CDR3 coding sequence is TGTGCCAGCAGGGGGACAGGGAAAGAAAAACTGTTTTTT.

This clone has just a few counts. The chain carries TRBV3-1 (or the pseudogene TRBV3-2) and TRBJ1-5, with D hard to call. Trimming took off 4 bases at V and 0 bases at J, with 10 bases between the two ends. CDR1 and CDR2 (germline): LGHDT, YNNKEL (reference sequence). This CDR3 is 15 amino acids long. CDR3 region: CASSLGLYSNQPQHF. The CDR3 region has the DNA TGTGCCAGCAGCCTAGGACTTTATAGCAATCAGCCCCAGCATTTT.

Only one count was recorded for this clone. The gene calls are TRBV2 and TRBJ2-2; D is perhaps TRBD1 (6 bases). Germline values: CDR1 SNHLY, CDR2 FYNNEI. The germline V and J ends were trimmed by 8 bases and 5 bases, with 15 bases remaining between them. The CDR3 is made up of 14 amino acids. In nucleotides, the CDR3 is TGTGCCAGCCGCAGGCAGGGGAATACCGGGGAGCTGTTTTTT. Its translation: CASRRQGNTGELFF.

This sequence joins TRBV6-5 and TRBJ1-1; TRBD1 might be the D (6 bases). With 4 bases removed from V and 4 bases from J, the gap between germline ends came to 16 bases. Germline assignment: CDR1 MNHEY and CDR2 SVGAGI. The CDR3 has 15 residues. This chain's CDR3 is CASSSGRGLVTEAFF. The CDR3 nucleotides are TGTGCCAGCAGTTCCGGCAGGGGTCTGGTCACTGAAGCTTTCTTT.

This clone has at least ten counts. V usage is TRBV6-2 or TRBV6-3 and J usage is TRBJ1-1; 7 bases align to TRBD1. With 0 bases clipped from V and 0 bases from J, the junction kept 1 base outside the gene matches. There are 15 residues in the CDR3. Germline CDR1 is MNHEY and CDR2 is SVGEGT. CDR3 DNA sequence: TGTGCCAGCAGTTACTCGACAGGGCTGAACACTGAAGCTTTCTTT. This codes for CASSYSTGLNTEAFF.

The chain joins TRBV19 to TRBJ2-5; D possibly corresponds to TRBD2 (7 bases). V lost 7 bases and J 5 bases, leaving 14 bases between the germline ends. The CDR3 length is 13 residues. Germline V lookup: CDR1 LNHDA, CDR2 SQIVND (reference sequence). The CDR3 DNA follows: TGTGCCAGTACGGGGGGACAAAGGGAGACCCAGTACTTC. Translating it yields CASTGGQRETQYF.

The chain couples TRBV12-5 to TRBJ2-3; D gene ambiguous. CDR3 length: 11 amino acids. Per germline, CDR1 LGHNT and CDR2 FRNRAP. V was clipped by 7 bases and J by 2 bases, with 4 bases between them. CDR3 coding DNA: TGTGCTAGTGCCTCCACAGATACGCAGTATTTT. This gives the protein CASASTDTQYF.

The chain joins TRBV5-1 to TRBJ2-3, with 8 bases matching TRBD2. The CDR3 is made up of 14 amino acids. Germline assignment: CDR1 SGHRS and CDR2 YFSETQ. V trimming: 5 bases; J trimming: 2 bases; junction bases outside the gene matches: 4. The CDR3 DNA sequence: TGCGCCAGCAGAACGGGGGGGATCACAGATACGCAGTATTTT. Translated: CASRTGGITDTQYF. Based on the CDR3 plus reference TRBV5-1 and TRBJ2-3, the full variable domain is KAGVTQTPRYLIKTRGQQVTLSCSPISGHRSVSWYQQTPGQGLQFLFEYFSETQRNKGNFPGRFSGRQFSNSRSEMNVSTLELGDSALYLCASRTGGITDTQYFGPGTRLTVL.

This sequence joins TRBV20-1 and TRBJ1-2; TRBD1 aligns across 8 bases. The CDR3 consists of 13 residues. Looked up from germline, CDR1 is DFQATT and CDR2 is SNEGSKA (reference sequence). The junction had 6 bases not matched to a gene; V was cut back by 3 bases and J by 6 bases. CDR3 amino acids: CSASEHRGDGYTF. Written as DNA, the CDR3 is TGCAGTGCTAGTGAACACAGGGGGGATGGCTACACCTTC.

This clone qualifies as medium-sized. The rearrangement links TRBV5-1 to TRBJ2-2; 10 nucleotides line up with TRBD2. With V trimmed by 1 base and J by 4 bases, 7 bases remained unmatched. Germline-derived CDR1 and CDR2 are SGHRS and YFSETQ. This CDR3 comprises 17 residues. CDR3 sequence (DNA): TGCGCCAGCAGCTTGTCTTCAGCGGGGGGGCTCACCGGGGAGCTGTTTTTT. This codes for CASSLSSAGGLTGELFF.

This chain links TRBV7-2 with TRBJ2-3; 8 bases are shared with TRBD2. The V gene's germline CDR1 is SGHTA and CDR2 FQGNSA. Trimming took 2 bases from V and 3 from J; bases not matched to a gene: 4. The CDR3 has 15 amino acids. CDR3 protein: CASSLSAGGTDTQYF. The CDR3 bases are TGTGCCAGCAGCTTAAGTGCGGGGGGTACAGATACGCAGTATTTT.

This rearrangement joins TRBV9 to TRBJ1-2, with D possibly TRBD1 on 6 matching bases. Germline-derived CDR1 and CDR2 are SGDLS and YYNGEE. The ends were cut back, 4 bases at V and 0 bases at J, with 10 bases in the middle. CDR3 size: 14 residues. This chain's CDR3 is CASSRDTTNYGYTF. CDR3 nucleotides: TGTGCCAGCAGCCGGGACACCACTAACTATGGCTACACCTTC.

The chain combines TRBV7-6 with TRBJ2-1; 13 positions agree with TRBD2. This CDR3 is 16 amino acids long. V shed 5 bases and J 4 bases; nucleotides not matched to a gene: 5. The germline V gene encodes CDR1 SGHVS and CDR2 FNYEAQ. For the CDR3, the DNA is TGTGCCAGCAGCCGGGGACTAGCGGGACCTTACAATGAGCAGTTCTTC. Translating it yields CASSRGLAGPYNEQFF.

The rearrangement joins TRBV2 to TRBJ2-1; 7 bases line up with TRBD2. Germline values: CDR1 SNHLY, CDR2 FYNNEI. J gave up 1 base and V 3 bases, and 0 bases lay outside the gene matches. The CDR3 is 14 amino acids. CDR3 coding DNA: TGTGCCAGCAGTGACGGGGGGTCCTACAATGAGCAGTTCTTC. This codes for CASSDGGSYNEQFF.

This clone was detected only a few times. The chain links TRBV12-5 to TRBJ2-1; D unclear. V was clipped by 2 bases and J by 11 bases, with 13 bases between them. The CDR3 has 13 amino acids. Germline CDR1 reads LGHNT; CDR2 reads FRNRAP. In nucleotides, the CDR3 is TGTGCTAGTGGTTTGTTCAGTACAATGAAGCAGTTCTTC. Residues: CASGLFSTMKQFF.

This chain's CDR3 is CASSGFDRGGTEAFF. CDR3 sequence (DNA): TGTGCCAGCAGCGGGTTCGACAGGGGGGGCACTGAAGCTTTCTTT. The chain has TRBV5-6 and TRBJ1-1, with 9 bases that match TRBD1. Germline lookup yields CDR1 SGHDT and CDR2 YYEEEE. This CDR3 has 15 residues. J gave up 4 bases and V 4 bases, and 8 bases lay outside the gene matches.

The V call is TRBV18, the J call TRBJ1-5, with 10 positions matching TRBD1. The CDR3 consists of 19 residues. With 1 base clipped from V and 0 bases from J, the junction kept 9 bases outside the gene matches. Germline V gene sequence: CDR1 KGHSH, CDR2 LQKENI. DNA of the CDR3: TGTGCCAGCTCACCACTGACGGGACAGGGGCCTTATAGCAATCAGCCCCAGCATTTT. Its protein product is CASSPLTGQGPYSNQPQHF.

This clone was picked up one time. The chain links TRBV13 to TRBJ1-2; possibly TRBD1 for D (6 bases). Germline CDR1 reads PRHDT; CDR2 reads FYEKMQ (reference sequence). The CDR3 runs 15 residues. The V end was cut by 7 bases, the J end by 5 bases, with 20 bases between. DNA of the CDR3: TGTGCCAGCAATCTAGGTGGACAGCTTGGGTATGGCTACACCTTC. This translates into CASNLGGQLGYGYTF.

The genes are TRBV7-3 and TRBJ1-2; D is uncertain. The CDR3 has 15 amino acids. The germline gives CDR1 SGHTA, CDR2 FQGTGA. Trimming cost V 0 bases and J 6 bases, with 14 bases left between them. CDR3 bases: TGTGCCAGCAGCTTAACTGGCGGGTTTGGGGATGGCTACACCTTC. Its protein is CASSLTGGFGDGYTF.

The chain recombines TRBV10-3 with TRBJ1-3, with D possibly matching TRBD1 (5 bases). The CDR3 loop spans 16 amino acids. CDR1 ENHRY and CDR2 SYGVKD come from the germline V gene. V lost 6 bases and J lost 2, with 17 bases in between. CDR3 nucleotides: TGTGCCATCAGCCACGGACTATTGGGGGCTGGAAACACCATATATTTT. This sequence encodes CAISHGLLGAGNTIYF.

CDR3 sequence reads: CASSRDYPNTGELFF. In nucleotides, the CDR3 is TGTGCCAGCAGCCGGGACTACCCCAACACCGGGGAGCTGTTTTTT. The V gene is TRBV5-4, the J gene TRBJ2-2, with TRBD2 matching over 7 bases. Per the germline V gene, CDR1 is SGHNT and CDR2 is YYREEE (reference sequence). After removal of 4 bases from V and 2 bases from J, the junction contained 5 bases not matched to a gene. The CDR3 runs 15 residues.

V is TRBV11-2 and J is TRBJ2-1; 8 bases line up with TRBD1. Per the germline V gene, CDR1 is SGHAT and CDR2 is FQNNGV. V lost 3 bases to trimming and J lost 12 bases; unmatched junction nucleotides: 16. The CDR3 loop spans 16 amino acids. The CDR3, as DNA: TGTGCCAGCAGCTTGATTTGGGCGCAGGGGGCATCAGGGCAGTTCTTC. It encodes CASSLIWAQGASGQFF. Full variable domain (rest looked up from reference TRBV11-2 and TRBJ2-1): EAGVAQSPRYKIIEKRQSVAFWCNPISGHATLYWYQQILGQGPKLLIQFQNNGVVDDSQLPKDRFSAERLKGVDSTLKIQPAKLEDSAVYLCASSLIWAQGASGQFFGPGTRLTVL.

The chain employs TRBV29-1 and TRBJ1-2; tentative D call: TRBD1 (6 bases). CDR3 length: 15 residues. With 0 bases removed from V and 7 bases from J, the gap between germline ends came to 18 bases. Germline assignment: CDR1 SQVTM and CDR2 ANQGSEA. The CDR3 sequence is CSVEEGVGGAGGYTF. The CDR3 DNA follows: TGCAGCGTTGAAGAAGGTGTTGGGGGGGCTGGTGGCTACACCTTC.

The chain couples TRBV6-1 to TRBJ2-7, with 8 nucleotides matching TRBD1. Trimming cost V 4 bases and J 3 bases; bases outside gene matches: 11. This CDR3 is 16 amino acids long. CDR1 is MNHNS, CDR2 SASEGT, per germline. CDR3 in amino acids: CASSGGFRTGFYEQYF. CDR3 DNA: TGTGCCAGCAGTGGTGGCTTCCGGACAGGGTTCTACGAGCAGTACTTC.

This clone was observed a handful of times. The CDR3, as DNA: TGCGCCAGCAGCTTGGGCGACTTGGGGGCCGATACGCAGTATTTT. Translating it yields CASSLGDLGADTQYF. V gene TRBV5-1 combines with J gene TRBJ2-3, with D possibly being TRBD1 (6 bases). Deletions cut 0 bases from V and 6 bases from J, with 14 bases between. This CDR3 has 15 residues. CDR1 and CDR2 from the germline V gene are SGHRS and YFSETQ.

The rearrangement joins TRBV19 to TRBJ2-1; D may be TRBD2 (6 bases). CDR1 is LNHDA and CDR2 is SQIVND in the germline V gene (reference sequence). Trimming left V 6 bases short and J 4 bases short, with 19 bases between. This CDR3 region has 16 residues. The chain's CDR3 is CASSNNGRDGYNEQFF. The CDR3 nucleotides read TGTGCCAGTAGCAACAACGGGCGGGACGGTTACAATGAGCAGTTCTTC. Variable domain in full (rest from reference TRBV19 and TRBJ2-1): DGGITQSPKYLFRKEGQNVTLSCEQNLNHDAMYWYRQDPGQGLRLIYYSQIVNDFQKGDIAEGYSVSREKKESFPLTVTSAQKNPTAFYLCASSNNGRDGYNEQFFGPGTRLTVL.

V is TRBV11-1 and J is TRBJ2-7; D gene uncertain. CDR1 is SGHAT, CDR2 FQDESV, per germline (reference sequence). The CDR3 is 10 residues long. CDR3 region: CASPPGPGCV. The CDR3 nucleotides are TGTGCCAGTCCCCCGGGTCCCGGGTGTGTC.